These 18 T cell receptor beta chains originate from one sample sequenced in a study of blood T cell repertoires in COVID-19. TCRdb keeps only in-frame clones here, not all; method: immunoSEQ multiplex PCR. The data contain more than 250,000 clones, around 87% of them singletons. The sample was PBMCs or T cells enriched from blood (not recorded which). The receptors originated from a woman under 40 who had recovered from COVID-19.

V gene TRBV19 combines with J gene TRBJ2-5; D is undetermined. CDR1 and CDR2 (germline): LNHDA, SQIVND (reference sequence). Trimming removed 5 bases at V and 3 bases at J, with 10 bases between. There are 13 residues in the CDR3. DNA for the CDR3: TGTGCCAGTAGTGACACGGCTGAAGAGACCCAGTACTTC. It codes for CASSDTAEETQYF.

The V gene is TRBV5-6, the J gene TRBJ1-5; D uncertain. There are 13 residues in the CDR3. Germline values: CDR1 SGHDT, CDR2 YYEEEE. The V gene lost 3 bases and the J gene lost 0 bases, with 4 bases spanning the gap. This chain's CDR3 is CASSSYSNQPQHF. CDR3 nucleotides: TGTGCCAGCAGCTCGTATAGCAATCAGCCCCAGCATTTT.

The CDR3 coding sequence is TGCGCCAGCAGCTTCGGGGAGTTGAGGTATGGCTACACCTTC. Amino acid sequence: CASSFGELRYGYTF. The J gene is TRBJ1-2, the V gene TRBV5-1; no clear D gene. The V end was cut by 2 bases, the J end by 5 bases, with 13 bases between. Germline V gene lookup returns CDR1 SGHRS and CDR2 YFSETQ. The CDR3 has 14 residues. Using reference TRBV5-1 and TRBJ1-2 for the parts outside the CDR3, the full variable domain is KAGVTQTPRYLIKTRGQQVTLSCSPISGHRSVSWYQQTPGQGLQFLFEYFSETQRNKGNFPGRFSGRQFSNSRSEMNVSTLELGDSALYLCASSFGELRYGYTFGSGTRLTVV.

V is TRBV2 and J is TRBJ1-5; tentatively, D is TRBD1 (6 bases). The CDR3 extends over 13 amino acids. V was clipped by 8 bases and J by 2 bases, with 10 bases between them. CDR1 is SNHLY and CDR2 is FYNNEI in the germline V gene. The CDR3 nucleotides are TGTGCCAGCCAGGGGCAAGGCAATCAGCCCCAGCATTTT. It is translated as CASQGQGNQPQHF.

The chain couples TRBV7-6 to TRBJ2-1; no definite D call. This CDR3 contains 13 residues. Germline V CDR1 and CDR2: SGHVS, FNYEAQ. V lost 6 bases, J lost 2 bases, and 8 bases lay in between. In DNA form, the CDR3 reads TGTGCCAGCAGTCCCAACACCTACAATGAGCAGTTCTTC. Protein: CASSPNTYNEQFF.

The chain combines TRBV7-6 with TRBJ1-2, with a possible D match to TRBD1 (6 bases). The CDR3 contains 14 residues. V was pared by 5 bases and J by 8 bases, with 18 bases between. The V gene's germline CDR1 is SGHVS and CDR2 FNYEAQ. The CDR3 sequence is CASSPGDTSWGYTF. DNA for the CDR3: TGTGCCAGCAGCCCCGGGGACACCTCTTGGGGCTACACCTTC.

The rearrangement links TRBV18 to TRBJ1-6; D gene unclear. V was cut by 2 bases and J by 14 bases, with 16 bases left in between. Germline-derived CDR1 and CDR2 are KGHSH and LQKENI. The CDR3 is made up of 14 amino acids. CDR3 in amino acids: CASSPRNAEFTLHF. CDR3 in DNA: TGTGCCAGCTCACCAAGGAACGCGGAATTCACCCTCCACTTT.

The rearrangement joins TRBV25-1 to TRBJ1-3; D unresolved. Per germline, CDR1 MGHDK and CDR2 SYGVNS. Between the trimmed V and J ends, which lost 6 bases and 0 bases, there was a span of 12 bases. CDR3 length equals 15 residues. In DNA form, the CDR3 reads TGTGCCAGCAGCGATGCAGGTTTCTCTGGAAACACCATATATTTT. It codes for CASSDAGFSGNTIYF. The variable domain in full, completed from reference TRBV25-1 and TRBJ1-3, reads EADIYQTPRYLVIGTGKKITLECSQTMGHDKMYWYQQDPGMELHLIHYSYGVNSTEKGDLSSESTVSRIRTEHFPLTLESARPSHTSQYLCASSDAGFSGNTIYFGEGSWLTVV.

The rearrangement links TRBV7-9 to TRBJ1-2; 8 bases match TRBD1. CDR3 size: 16 residues. V lost 5 bases and J lost 8; bases outside the gene matches: 16. The germline V gene encodes CDR1 SEHNR and CDR2 FQNEAQ (reference sequence). The DNA of the CDR3 is TGTGCCAGCAGCCCGGACAGGGCCGCTTTCTCGGGGGGCTACACCTTC. This translates into CASSPDRAAFSGGYTF.

V gene TRBV18 combines with J gene TRBJ2-7; TRBD1 agrees at 9 bases. Germline-derived CDR1 and CDR2 are KGHSH and LQKENI. V trimming: 0 bases; J trimming: 0 bases; junction bases outside the gene matches: 3. The CDR3 length is 16 residues. The CDR3 coding sequence is TGTGCCAGCTCACCACCGGAGACAGGGGGCTCCTACGAGCAGTACTTC. This translates into CASSPPETGGSYEQYF. Full variable domain (missing parts from reference TRBV18 and TRBJ2-7): NAGVMQNPRHLVRRRGQEARLRCSPMKGHSHVYWYRQLPEEGLKFMVYLQKENIIDESGMPKERFSAEFPKEGPSILRIQQVVRGDSAAYFCASSPPETGGSYEQYFGPGTRLTVT.

Only a few counts were recorded for this clone. This chain uses TRBV19 with TRBJ2-2; D is possibly TRBD1 (5 bases). This CDR3 contains 14 residues. The germline CDR1 and CDR2 sequences are LNHDA and SQIVND (reference sequence). V was shortened by 7 bases and J by 0 bases, with 9 bases between the two germline ends. CDR3 nucleotide sequence: TGTGCCAGTATGTCAGGGACGAACACCGGGGAGCTGTTTTTT. Encoded protein: CASMSGTNTGELFF.

This rearrangement joins TRBV5-4 to TRBJ1-6; 9 bases align to TRBD1. Germline-derived CDR1 and CDR2 are SGHNT and YYREEE (reference sequence). This CDR3 contains 18 residues. The trim removed 0 bases at V and 7 bases at J, leaving 11 bases unmatched. The CDR3, as DNA: TGTGCCAGCAGCTTGGGACAGGGGGGTTTTTTTGGGAATTCACCCCTCCACTTT. Protein product: CASSLGQGGFFGNSPLHF.

The V and J genes are TRBV2 and TRBJ1-2, with D possibly TRBD1 on 5 matching bases. Trimming left V 3 bases short and J 4 bases short, with 9 bases between. The CDR3 extends over 13 amino acids. CDR1 is SNHLY and CDR2 is FYNNEI in the germline V gene. The CDR3 bases are TGTGCCAGCAGTGAGGGGCAGAGCTATGGCTACACCTTC. Its protein is CASSEGQSYGYTF.

The chain is built from TRBV3-1 (or the pseudogene TRBV3-2) and TRBJ1-1, with TRBD1 identical over 7 bases. The junction had 5 bases not matched to a gene; V was cut back by 4 bases and J by 3 bases. The CDR3 extends over 14 amino acids. CDR1 is LGHDT and CDR2 is YNNKEL in the germline V gene (reference sequence). The DNA for the CDR3 is TGTGCCAGCAGCCTCGGCAGGGGGGACACTGAAGCTTTCTTT. Its translation is CASSLGRGDTEAFF.

The chain recombines TRBV9 with TRBJ2-5, with a weak D call TRBD2 (5 bases). This CDR3 is built from 16 residues. Trimming pared 0 bases from V and 1 base from J, leaving 13 bases between. Germline V lookup: CDR1 SGDLS, CDR2 YYNGEE. CDR3 DNA sequence: TGTGCCAGCAGCGTAGATTCGGGGAGCCCCCAAGAGACCCAGTACTTC. It translates to CASSVDSGSPQETQYF.

The chain carries TRBV4-1 and TRBJ2-7, with 7 bases lining up with TRBD2. The CDR3 has 19 residues. The ends lost 5 bases at V and 3 bases at J; junction bases unmatched: 22. Germline CDR1 is MGHRA and CDR2 is YSYEKL. CDR3 bases: TGCGCCAGCAGCTCCTTACACGGGGGGACCTTTCTAGGGAACTACGAGCAGTACTTC. It translates to CASSSLHGGTFLGNYEQYF.

The chain recombines TRBV2 with TRBJ1-1, with TRBD1 matching 7 bases. CDR1 and CDR2 (germline): SNHLY, FYNNEI. CDR3 size: 15 residues. V was clipped by 5 bases and J by 6 bases; unmatched bases: 12. CDR3 residues: CASSRKPGTASEAFF. The CDR3 DNA reads TGTGCCAGCAGTCGTAAACCCGGGACAGCCTCTGAAGCTTTCTTT.

This rearrangement joins TRBV6-5 to TRBJ1-2; 8 bases are a match to TRBD1. V shed 0 bases and J 6 bases; nucleotides not matched to a gene: 6. The CDR3 has 15 residues. Germline values: CDR1 MNHEY, CDR2 SVGAGI. The CDR3 DNA reads as TGTGCCAGCAGTTACTCGGCGACCAGGGGGCATGGCTACACCTTC. Amino acid sequence: CASSYSATRGHGYTF.